The source of this T cell receptor (beta chain) is a study of Tregs in tolerant kidney transplant recipients. Notes on the study in general: Activated donor B cell expansion appeared to reveal the most relevant donor-specific TCRbeta repertoire. Donor-specific Treg expansion exceeded global Treg expansion in tolerant patients, suggesting antigen drive.

A word on this clone: Its target is not known.

Sequencing was performed with immunoSEQ multiplex PCR; in TCRdb, only in-frame clones are kept and a portion is missing. Altogether approximately 50,000 clones are present, about 90% being singletons, with the ten largest covering roughly 15%. Mixed chimerism was transient after nonmyeloablative marrow transplants from related graft donors. Unstimulated regulatory T cells (CD4+CD25+CD127-), CD4+CD25- non-regulatory cells, CD4 and CD8 cells were FACS-sorted from thawed PBMCs. Sequences were derived from CD8+ T cells from blood (PBMCs), sampled 24 months after the transplant. The sequence was obtained from a human patient who received a combined kidney and bone marrow transplant. Some T cells may be the graft donor's.

The CDR3 region is CASSLSPLGSYEQYF. The CDR3 coding sequence is TGTGCCAGCAGCTTATCCCCCCTAGGCTCCTACGAGCAGTACTTC. The rearrangement links TRBV7-8 to TRBJ2-5; D remains ambiguous. The DNA end is a closer match to TRBJ2-7, so the J assignment may be wrong. Germline V gene lookup returns CDR1 SGHVS and CDR2 FQNEAQ. The CDR3 is 15 amino acids.